This T cell receptor beta chain was retrieved from a study of T cell responses to AZD1222 COVID-19 vaccine. General study points: It should be noted that donors were predominantly white British and more often female, and clonal diversity was possibly underestimated.

Some clones are missing from TCRdb's copy, which holds only in-frame ones; the method was immunoSEQ multiplex PCR. Of 45,000 to 60,000 clones listed, 70% to 90% are singletons. The CDR3 loop spans 15 amino acids. The V and J ends lost 2 bases and 1 base respectively, with 11 bases between them. CDR1 is MNHEY, CDR2 SVGAGI, per germline. In regard to this clone: What it binds is not known.

The receptor was isolated from an adult in good health. The chain employs TRBV6-5 and TRBJ1-2, with D hard to call. The material was peripheral blood, obtained on day 0 of AZD1222 vaccination. This chain's CDR3 is CASSYAAAFNYGYTF. CDR3 coding DNA: TGTGCCAGCAGTTACGCGGCAGCCTTTAACTATGGCTACACCTTC.